The 17 T cell receptor beta chains reported below all come from one sample, sequenced in a study of blood T cell repertoires in COVID-19. The repertoire was sequenced with immunoSEQ multiplex PCR; TCRdb's copy has only in-frame clones and lacks some. The data contain more than 250,000 clones, around 87% of them singletons. The sample was PBMCs or T cells enriched from blood (not recorded which). The receptors shown here come from a woman aged 25 to 45 who had recovered from COVID-19.

The J gene is TRBJ2-1, the V gene TRBV19; 11 positions match TRBD2. The CDR3 runs to 17 residues. The trim removed 0 bases at V and 2 bases at J, leaving 3 bases unmatched. Germline V CDR1 and CDR2: LNHDA, SQIVND (reference sequence). Written as DNA, the CDR3 is TGTGCCAGTAGTATAGACCCGACTAGCGGGGCCTACAATGAGCAGTTCTTC. This encodes CASSIDPTSGAYNEQFF.

The chain is built from TRBV11-2 and TRBJ1-3; 9 bases map to TRBD1. The germline V gene has CDR1 SGHAT and CDR2 FQNNGV. This CDR3 is built from 16 residues. After removal of 2 bases from V and 2 bases from J, the junction contained 4 bases not matched to a gene. Here the CDR3 reads CASSLTGGLAGNTIYF. In DNA, the CDR3 is TGTGCCAGCAGCTTAACAGGGGGCTTGGCTGGAAACACCATATATTTT.

This chain joins TRBV28 and TRBJ1-1; D not certain. This CDR3 region has 13 residues. V lost 3 bases and J lost 2, with 7 bases in between. Germline CDR1 and CDR2: MDHEN and SYDVKM. The CDR3 nucleotides read TGTGCCAGCAGTTTCGGACTTAACACTGAAGCTTTCTTT. The encoded protein is CASSFGLNTEAFF.

The rearrangement links TRBV19 to TRBJ2-1; D perhaps matches TRBD1 (6 bases). Germline-derived CDR1 and CDR2 are LNHDA and SQIVND (reference sequence). CDR3 length: 15 residues. Trimming shortened V by 5 bases and J by 2 bases, and 13 bases separated the two germline ends. The CDR3 spells CASSPHRDTYNEQFF. CDR3 nucleotide sequence: TGTGCCAGTAGTCCCCACAGGGATACCTACAATGAGCAGTTCTTC.

The chain is built from TRBV7-9 and TRBJ2-7; possible D gene TRBD2, 7 bases. Trimming shortened V by 7 bases and J by 6 bases, and 16 bases separated the two germline ends. Per the germline V gene, CDR1 is SEHNR and CDR2 is FQNEAQ (reference sequence). The CDR3 totals 13 residues. CDR3 protein: CASTVGGPFEQYF. Written as DNA, the CDR3 is TGTGCCAGCACCGTGGGGGGGCCCTTCGAGCAGTACTTC.

The chain couples TRBV7-3 to TRBJ1-3; D is uncertain. Trimming shortened V by 1 base and J by 0 bases, and 7 bases separated the two germline ends. This CDR3 region has 15 residues. Germline loops: CDR1 SGHTA, CDR2 FQGTGA. DNA of the CDR3: TGTGCCAGCAGCTTAAATGGGCACTCTGGAAACACCATATATTTT. It yields the protein CASSLNGHSGNTIYF.

V is TRBV4-1 and J is TRBJ1-5; no definite D call. With 3 bases removed from V and 0 bases from J, the gap between germline ends came to 12 bases. The length of the CDR3 is 16 residues. Looked up from germline, CDR1 is MGHRA and CDR2 is YSYEKL. In DNA form, the CDR3 reads TGCGCCAGCAGCCATAGTATCCCGGGTAGCAATCAGCCCCAGCATTTT. Protein sequence: CASSHSIPGSNQPQHF.

This chain joins TRBV10-3 and TRBJ2-2; 9 bases map to TRBD2. Germline V lookup: CDR1 ENHRY, CDR2 SYGVKD. The CDR3 length is 16 residues. V dropped 6 bases and J dropped 4; count of bases not matched to a gene: 9. The CDR3 nucleotides read TGTGCCATCAGACTGGGACTAGCAGCGGGCACCGGGGAGCTGTTTTTT. This sequence encodes CAIRLGLAAGTGELFF.

The rearrangement joins TRBV3-1 (or the pseudogene TRBV3-2) to TRBJ2-7, with 12 positions matching TRBD1. The CDR3 spans 15 residues. The trim removed 3 bases at V and 6 bases at J, leaving 6 bases unmatched. The germline gives CDR1 LGHDT, CDR2 YNNKEL (reference sequence). CDR3 DNA sequence: TGTGCCAGCAGCCACGGGGACAGGGGGCTCCGCGAGCAGTACTTC. Amino acids: CASSHGDRGLREQYF.

Only one count was recorded for this clone. This sequence joins TRBV2 and TRBJ1-5; 7 bases are a match to TRBD1. V was pared by 11 bases and J by 9 bases, with 13 bases of the junction left unmatched. The CDR3 is made up of 13 amino acids. The germline gives CDR1 SNHLY, CDR2 FYNNEI. CDR3 region: CAVGPGGTGPQHF. The CDR3 DNA sequence: TGTGCCGTCGGACCAGGGGGTACGGGGCCCCAGCATTTT.

The rearrangement links TRBV2 to TRBJ1-6; 7 nucleotides match TRBD1. With V trimmed by 7 bases and J by 4 bases, 7 bases remained unmatched. Germline V gene lookup returns CDR1 SNHLY and CDR2 FYNNEI. The CDR3 has 15 residues. CDR3 protein: CASTSQGQYNSPLHF. The CDR3 nucleotides are TGTGCCAGCACCTCCCAGGGACAGTATAATTCACCCCTCCACTTT.

The genes are TRBV29-1 and TRBJ2-1, with no clear D. The germline V and J ends were trimmed by 2 bases and 8 bases, with 10 bases remaining between them. This CDR3 region has 12 residues. From germline, CDR1 is SQVTM and CDR2 ANQGSEA. CDR3 region: CSVENSGYEQFF. Here the CDR3 DNA reads TGCAGCGTTGAAAATTCAGGATATGAGCAGTTCTTC.

This clone was observed a handful of times. The V gene is TRBV5-1, the J gene TRBJ2-1; weak D call: TRBD1 (5 bases). CDR1 and CDR2 (germline): SGHRS, YFSETQ. The CDR3 extends over 15 amino acids. V was clipped by 0 bases and J by 5 bases, with 12 bases between them. The CDR3, as DNA: TGCGCCAGCAGCTTGGAGGGCAGGGTTCACAATGAGCAGTTCTTC. It encodes CASSLEGRVHNEQFF.

The chain uses TRBV28 and TRBJ1-1, with D possibly being TRBD1 (5 bases). The CDR3 extends over 12 amino acids. Trimming shortened V by 4 bases and J by 6 bases, and 9 bases separated the two germline ends. The germline V gene has CDR1 MDHEN and CDR2 SYDVKM. The CDR3 spells CASSSWGAEAFF. CDR3 in DNA: TGTGCCAGCAGTTCCTGGGGGGCTGAAGCTTTCTTT.

This chain uses TRBV4-1 with TRBJ2-5; perhaps TRBD2 as D (5 bases). CDR3 size: 16 residues. From germline, CDR1 is MGHRA and CDR2 YSYEKL. V was trimmed by 0 bases and J by 1 base, leaving 12 bases between them. CDR3 sequence: CASSQESISGQETQYF. CDR3 nucleotide sequence: TGCGCCAGCAGCCAAGAATCCATCAGCGGCCAAGAGACCCAGTACTTC.

In nucleotides, the CDR3 is TGCGCCAGCAGCAACCCTCAGGGGGGAGAGACCCAGTACTTC. Residues: CASSNPQGGETQYF. The chain joins TRBV5-1 to TRBJ2-5; D perhaps matches TRBD1 (7 bases). V was trimmed by 4 bases and J by 4 bases, leaving 14 bases between them. The CDR3 extends over 14 amino acids. Germline-derived CDR1 and CDR2 are SGHRS and YFSETQ.

The genes are TRBV7-6 and TRBJ2-3; 8 nucleotides match TRBD2. This CDR3 is built from 15 residues. The J segment lost 0 bases and the V segment lost 6 bases, leaving 5 bases of the junction unmatched. The germline V gene encodes CDR1 SGHVS and CDR2 FNYEAQ. The CDR3 loop is CASRRTSWSTDTQYF. As DNA, the CDR3 is TGTGCCAGCAGGAGGACTAGCTGGAGCACAGATACGCAGTATTTT.